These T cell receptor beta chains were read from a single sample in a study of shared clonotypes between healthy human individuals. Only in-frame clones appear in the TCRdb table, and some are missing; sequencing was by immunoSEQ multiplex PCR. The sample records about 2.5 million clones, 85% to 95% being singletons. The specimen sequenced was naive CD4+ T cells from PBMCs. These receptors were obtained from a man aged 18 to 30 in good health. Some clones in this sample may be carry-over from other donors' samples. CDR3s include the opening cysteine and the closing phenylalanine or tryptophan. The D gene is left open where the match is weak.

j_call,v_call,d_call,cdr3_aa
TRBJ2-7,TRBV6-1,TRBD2,CASRALAGGTYEQYF
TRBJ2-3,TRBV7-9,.,CASSLAGGTQYF
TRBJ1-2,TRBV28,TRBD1,CASTRWSAGQERGYTF
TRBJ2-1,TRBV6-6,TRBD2,CASSYQPSGRHNEQFF
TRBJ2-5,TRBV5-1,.,CASSLFLGETQYF
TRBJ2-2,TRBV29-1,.,CSVRGLLSTGELFF
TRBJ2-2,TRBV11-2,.,CASSLEWPYTGELFF
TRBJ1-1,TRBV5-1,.,CASSSIGGTEAFF
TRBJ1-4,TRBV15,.,CATSNLRAEGEKLFF
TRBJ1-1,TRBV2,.,CASSSIGLNTEAFF
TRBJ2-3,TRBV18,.,CASSPTSGRTDTQYF
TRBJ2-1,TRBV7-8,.,CASSLKPSPYNEQFF
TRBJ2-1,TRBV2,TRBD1,CASSDEGASYNEQFF
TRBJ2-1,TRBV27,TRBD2,CASSAHLAGEGVDEQFF
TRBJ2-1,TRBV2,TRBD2,CASREGTSGNYNEQFF
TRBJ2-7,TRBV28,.,CASGTPGIYSYEQYF
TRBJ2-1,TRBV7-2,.,CASSLASLDYNEQFF
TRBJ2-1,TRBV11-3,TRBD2,CASSPGTSGRTEQFF
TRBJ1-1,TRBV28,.,CASSLPALNTEAFF
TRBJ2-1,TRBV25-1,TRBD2,CASSELSSGIYNEQFF
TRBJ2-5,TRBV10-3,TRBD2,CAISESPPRPLTSAQETQYF
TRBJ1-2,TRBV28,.,CASSRMGYGYTF
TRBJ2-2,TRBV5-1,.,CASSLGTNTGELFF
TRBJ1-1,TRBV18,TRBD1,CASSPLSGQGSTEAFF
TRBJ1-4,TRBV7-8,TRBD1,CASSSRDRVSTNEKLFF
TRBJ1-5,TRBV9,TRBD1,CASSYGQGLNQPQHF
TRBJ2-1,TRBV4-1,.,CASSQDRGAGYNEQFF
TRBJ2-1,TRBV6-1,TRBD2,CASSEWRLAGLDNEQFF
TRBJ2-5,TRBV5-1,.,CASSLRSKLYQETQYF
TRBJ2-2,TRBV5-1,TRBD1,CASSLVPGGDTGELFF
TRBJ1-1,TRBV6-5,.,CASSHDWVSSTEAFF
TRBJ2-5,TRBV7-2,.,CASSYRQVQETQYF
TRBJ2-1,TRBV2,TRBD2,CASSTSGVYNEQFF
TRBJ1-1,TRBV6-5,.,CASSERTEAFF
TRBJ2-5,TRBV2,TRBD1,CAFWDRGETQYF
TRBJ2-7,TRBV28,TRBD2,CASSPPVREGTYEQYF
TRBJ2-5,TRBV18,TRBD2,CASSPLAGNQETQYF